These 13 T cell receptor beta chains came from one sample sequenced in a study of blood T cell repertoires in COVID-19. Using immunoSEQ multiplex PCR, the repertoire was profiled, and TCRdb retains in-frame clones only, with some absent. The table has around 620,000 clones, 85% to 90% seen once; the top ten hold roughly 0.25%. Sequencing was carried out using peripheral blood. The receptors were sampled from a young woman with acute or convalescent COVID-19.

The genes are TRBV27 and TRBJ2-1; TRBD1 is a possible D gene (5 bases). Trimming shortened V by 5 bases and J by 7 bases, and 18 bases separated the two germline ends. The CDR3 length is 15 residues. The germline V gene has CDR1 MNHEY and CDR2 SMNVEV (reference sequence). In DNA, the CDR3 is TGTGCCAGCAGTCCCCGGACAAAACCCTGGAATGAGCAGTTCTTC. Protein sequence: CASSPRTKPWNEQFF.

The chain has TRBV30 and TRBJ1-4, with a possible D match to TRBD1 (6 bases). The CDR3 is 16 residues long. The V end was cut by 3 bases, the J end by 10 bases, with 24 bases between. Germline V lookup: CDR1 GTSNPN, CDR2 SVGIG (reference sequence). CDR3 amino acids: CAWRLGGHGEGGKLFF. The CDR3 DNA sequence: TGTGCCTGGAGGCTCGGGGGGCATGGGGAAGGTGGAAAACTGTTTTTT.

This sequence joins TRBV4-3 and TRBJ2-2; possible D gene TRBD1, 6 bases. V was clipped by 0 bases and J by 1 base, with 15 bases between them. This CDR3 is built from 18 residues. The germline gives CDR1 LGHNA, CDR2 YSLEER. The CDR3 here is CASSQEGGGRRNTGELFF. The CDR3 region has the DNA TGCGCCAGCAGCCAAGAGGGTGGGGGCAGGAGGAACACCGGGGAGCTGTTTTTT.

The chain has TRBV23-1 and TRBJ2-2; TRBD1 might be the D (6 bases). TRBV23-1 is reported as an ORF; its role is uncertain. V lost 0 bases, J lost 7 bases, and 9 bases lay in between. CDR3 length equals 14 residues. CDR3 DNA: TGCGCCAGCAGTCAATCATTAGGGGGCGGGGAGCTGTTTTTT. Translated: CASSQSLGGGELFF.

This chain links TRBV3-1 (or the pseudogene TRBV3-2) with TRBJ2-7; TRBD1 matches at 7 bases. The CDR3 loop spans 17 amino acids. CDR1 LGHDT and CDR2 YNNKEL come from the germline V gene (reference sequence). V was clipped by 2 bases and J by 2 bases; unmatched bases: 12. The CDR3 nucleotides are TGTGCCAGCAGCCAAAAACACCCCGAGAGGGGGCCCTACGAGCAGTACTTC. It codes for CASSQKHPERGPYEQYF.

This chain uses TRBV2 with TRBJ1-1; the D is unclear. V was pared by 9 bases and J by 3 bases, with 11 bases between. Per the germline V gene, CDR1 is SNHLY and CDR2 is FYNNEI. The CDR3 is made up of 12 amino acids. For the CDR3, the DNA is TGTGCCAGGTTTTTCGAGGACACTGAAGCTTTCTTT. Its protein is CARFFEDTEAFF.

J is TRBJ1-3 and V is TRBV5-6; a possible D gene is TRBD1 (6 bases). Germline-derived CDR1 and CDR2 are SGHDT and YYEEEE. V was clipped by 0 bases and J by 4 bases, with 11 bases between them. CDR3 length equals 15 residues. CDR3 region: CASSLVAGDGNTIYF. The CDR3 nucleotides read TGTGCCAGCAGCTTGGTGGCAGGGGACGGAAACACCATATATTTT.

The V and J genes are TRBV18 and TRBJ1-1; 8 nucleotides match TRBD1. Trimming took 6 bases from V and 1 from J; bases not matched to a gene: 7. CDR3 size: 15 residues. Germline V CDR1 and CDR2: KGHSH, LQKENI. For the CDR3, the DNA is TGTGCCAGCTCCCTAGGACAGGGAGCGAACACTGAAGCTTTCTTT. Its protein is CASSLGQGANTEAFF.

V usage is TRBV24-1 and J usage is TRBJ1-1; D is perhaps TRBD1 (5 bases). The CDR3 extends over 13 amino acids. V was shortened by 4 bases and J by 5 bases, with 10 bases between the two germline ends. Germline values: CDR1 KGHDR, CDR2 SFDVKD. This chain's CDR3 is CATSDGGGTEAFF. The CDR3 DNA follows: TGTGCCACCAGTGACGGGGGAGGGACTGAAGCTTTCTTT.

The chain combines TRBV2 with TRBJ2-7, with a weak D call TRBD1 (5 bases). The germline V gene encodes CDR1 SNHLY and CDR2 FYNNEI. This CDR3 is 13 amino acids long. The germline V and J ends were trimmed by 5 bases and 5 bases, with 13 bases remaining between them. The CDR3 DNA reads as TGTGCCAGCAGTATGTCAGGGAACCACGAGCAGTACTTC. Its protein product is CASSMSGNHEQYF.

The V call is TRBV5-5, the J call TRBJ1-2, with TRBD1 matching over 7 bases. CDR1 is SGHKS, CDR2 YYEKEE, per germline (reference sequence). Trimming cost V 6 bases and J 5 bases; bases outside gene matches: 13. The CDR3 sequence is 15 residues long. In DNA form, the CDR3 reads TGTGCCAGCACCACCTCTGACAGGGCGAAGTATGGCTACACCTTC. Translated, it gives CASTTSDRAKYGYTF.

This clone was seen only once. The chain has TRBV6-2 or TRBV6-3 and TRBJ1-4, with D unclear. The CDR3 consists of 13 residues. CDR1 and CDR2 from the germline V gene are MNHEY and SVGEGT. V lost 4 bases to trimming and J lost 5 bases, with 8 bases between them. DNA of the CDR3: TGTGCCAGCAGTTTTGGACTGAATGAAAAACTGTTTTTT. Encoded protein: CASSFGLNEKLFF.

V and J are TRBV3-1 (or the pseudogene TRBV3-2) and TRBJ1-2; the match to TRBD1 covers 7 bases. The ends lost 1 base at V and 6 bases at J; junction bases unmatched: 14. CDR3 size: 17 residues. Looked up from germline, CDR1 is LGHDT and CDR2 is YNNKEL (reference sequence). This CDR3 reads CASSQVIVGQSTDGYTF. The CDR3 nucleotides are TGTGCCAGCAGCCAAGTAATTGTGGGACAGAGTACTGATGGCTACACCTTC.